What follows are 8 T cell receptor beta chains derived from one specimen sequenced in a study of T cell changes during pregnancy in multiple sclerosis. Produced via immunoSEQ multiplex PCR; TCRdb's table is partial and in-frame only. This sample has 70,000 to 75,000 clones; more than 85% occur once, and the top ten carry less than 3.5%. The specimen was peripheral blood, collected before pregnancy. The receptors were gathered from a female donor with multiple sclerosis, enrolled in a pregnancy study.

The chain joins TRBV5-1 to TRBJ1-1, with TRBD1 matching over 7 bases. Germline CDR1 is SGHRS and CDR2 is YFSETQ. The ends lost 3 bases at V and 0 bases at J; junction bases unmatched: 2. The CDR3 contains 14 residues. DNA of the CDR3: TGCGCCAGCAGCTGGGGACAGCTGAACACTGAAGCTTTCTTT. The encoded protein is CASSWGQLNTEAFF.

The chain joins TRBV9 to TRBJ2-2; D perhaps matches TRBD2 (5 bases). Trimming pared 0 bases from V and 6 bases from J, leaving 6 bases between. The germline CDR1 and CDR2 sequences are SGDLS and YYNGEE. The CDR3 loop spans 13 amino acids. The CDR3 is CASSVDGAGELFF. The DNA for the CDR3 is TGTGCCAGCAGCGTAGACGGGGCCGGGGAGCTGTTTTTT.

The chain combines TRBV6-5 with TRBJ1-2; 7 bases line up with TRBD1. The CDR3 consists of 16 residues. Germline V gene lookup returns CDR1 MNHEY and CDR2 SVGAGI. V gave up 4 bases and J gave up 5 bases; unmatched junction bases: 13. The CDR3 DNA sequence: TGTGCCAGCAGTTTAGTCTTAGGAGGGACAGAATATGGCTACACCTTC. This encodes CASSLVLGGTEYGYTF.

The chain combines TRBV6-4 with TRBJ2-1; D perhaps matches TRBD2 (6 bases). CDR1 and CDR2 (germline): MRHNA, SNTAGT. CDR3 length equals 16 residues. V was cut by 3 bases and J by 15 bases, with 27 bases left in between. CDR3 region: CASSEGASASPETLFF. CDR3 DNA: TGTGCCAGCAGTGAAGGGGCTAGCGCGAGCCCGGAGACCCTGTTCTTC.

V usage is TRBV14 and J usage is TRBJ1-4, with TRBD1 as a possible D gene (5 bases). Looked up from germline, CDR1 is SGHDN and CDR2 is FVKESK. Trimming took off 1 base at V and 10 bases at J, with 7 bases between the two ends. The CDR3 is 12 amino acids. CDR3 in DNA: TGTGCCAGCAGCCAAGCAGGGTCAAAACTGTTTTTT. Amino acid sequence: CASSQAGSKLFF.

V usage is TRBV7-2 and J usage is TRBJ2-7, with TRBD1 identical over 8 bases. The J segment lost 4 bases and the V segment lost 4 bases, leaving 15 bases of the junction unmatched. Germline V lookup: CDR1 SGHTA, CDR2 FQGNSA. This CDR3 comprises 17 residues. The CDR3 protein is CASSSPYDRGRQYEQYF. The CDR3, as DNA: TGTGCCAGCAGCTCCCCTTATGACAGGGGTAGGCAGTACGAGCAGTACTTC.

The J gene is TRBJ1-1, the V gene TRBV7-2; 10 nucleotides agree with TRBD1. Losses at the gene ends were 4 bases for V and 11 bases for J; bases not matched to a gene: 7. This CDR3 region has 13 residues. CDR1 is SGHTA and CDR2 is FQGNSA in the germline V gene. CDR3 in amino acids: CASSSIADRGAFF. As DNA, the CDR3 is TGTGCCAGCAGCTCTATAGCGGACAGGGGGGCTTTCTTT.

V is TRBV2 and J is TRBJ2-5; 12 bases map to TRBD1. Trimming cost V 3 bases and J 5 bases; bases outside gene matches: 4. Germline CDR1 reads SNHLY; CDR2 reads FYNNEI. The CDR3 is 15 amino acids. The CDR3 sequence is CASSEGQGAGETQYF. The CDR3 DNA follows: TGTGCCAGCAGTGAGGGACAGGGGGCGGGGGAGACCCAGTACTTC.